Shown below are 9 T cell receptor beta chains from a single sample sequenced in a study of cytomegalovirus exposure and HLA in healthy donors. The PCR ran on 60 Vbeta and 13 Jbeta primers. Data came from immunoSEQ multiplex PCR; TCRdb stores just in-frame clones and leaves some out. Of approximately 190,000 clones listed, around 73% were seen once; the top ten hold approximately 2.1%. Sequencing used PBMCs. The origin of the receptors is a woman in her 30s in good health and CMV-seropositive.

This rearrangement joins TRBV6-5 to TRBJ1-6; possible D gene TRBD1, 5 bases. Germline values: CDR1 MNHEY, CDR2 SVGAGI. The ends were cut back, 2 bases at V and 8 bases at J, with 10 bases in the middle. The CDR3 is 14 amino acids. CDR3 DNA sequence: TGTGCCAGCAGTTACAGCGGGGCGTATTCACCCCTCCACTTT. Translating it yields CASSYSGAYSPLHF.

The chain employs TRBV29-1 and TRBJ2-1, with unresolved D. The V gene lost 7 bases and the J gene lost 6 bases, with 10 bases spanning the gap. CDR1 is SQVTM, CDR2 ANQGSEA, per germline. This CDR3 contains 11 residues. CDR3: CSARVSNEQFF. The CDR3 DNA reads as TGCAGCGCTCGAGTCTCCAATGAGCAGTTCTTC.

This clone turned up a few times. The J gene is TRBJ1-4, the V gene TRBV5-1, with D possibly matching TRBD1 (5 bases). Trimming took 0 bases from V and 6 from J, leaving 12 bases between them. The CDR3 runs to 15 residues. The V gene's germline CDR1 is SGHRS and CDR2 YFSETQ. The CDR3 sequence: CASSLGGAGDEKLFF. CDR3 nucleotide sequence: TGCGCCAGCAGCTTGGGTGGGGCGGGGGATGAAAAACTGTTTTTT.

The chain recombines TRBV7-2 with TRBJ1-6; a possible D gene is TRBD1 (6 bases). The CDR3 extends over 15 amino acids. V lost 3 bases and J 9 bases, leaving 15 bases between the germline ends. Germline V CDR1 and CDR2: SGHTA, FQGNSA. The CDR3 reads CASSLQTARGSPLHF. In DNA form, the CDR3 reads TGTGCCAGCAGCTTGCAGACAGCCAGGGGTTCACCCCTCCACTTT. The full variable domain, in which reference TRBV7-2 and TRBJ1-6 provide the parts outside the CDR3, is GAGVSQSPSNKVTEKGKDVELRCDPISGHTALYWYRQSLGQGLEFLIYFQGNSAPDKSGLPSDRFSAERTGGSVSTLTIQRTQQEDSAVYLCASSLQTARGSPLHFGNGTRLTVT.

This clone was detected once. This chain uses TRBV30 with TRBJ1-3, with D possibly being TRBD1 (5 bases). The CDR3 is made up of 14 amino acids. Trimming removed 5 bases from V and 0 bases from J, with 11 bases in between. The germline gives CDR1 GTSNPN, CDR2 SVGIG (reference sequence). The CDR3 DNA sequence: TGTGCCTGGGGAGGGACTTTCTCTGGAAACACCATATATTTT. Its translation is CAWGGTFSGNTIYF.

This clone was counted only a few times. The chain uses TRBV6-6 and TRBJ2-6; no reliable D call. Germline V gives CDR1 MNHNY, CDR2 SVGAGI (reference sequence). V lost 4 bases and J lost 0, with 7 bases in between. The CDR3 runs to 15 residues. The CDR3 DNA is TGTGCCAGCAGTTGGCACCGCTCTGGGGCCAACGTCCTGACTTTC. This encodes CASSWHRSGANVLTF.

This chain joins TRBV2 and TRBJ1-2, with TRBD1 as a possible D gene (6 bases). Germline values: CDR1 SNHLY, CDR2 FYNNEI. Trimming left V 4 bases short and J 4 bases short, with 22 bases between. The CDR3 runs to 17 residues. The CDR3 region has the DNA TGTGCCAGCAGTGCCGGCGGGCCGGGGGGCGTTAGCTATGGCTACACCTTC. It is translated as CASSAGGPGGVSYGYTF.

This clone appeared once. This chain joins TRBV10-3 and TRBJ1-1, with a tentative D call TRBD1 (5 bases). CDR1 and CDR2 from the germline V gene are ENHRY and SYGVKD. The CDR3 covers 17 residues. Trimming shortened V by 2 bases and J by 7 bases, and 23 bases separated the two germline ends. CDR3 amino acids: CAISERTSSAGSGEAFF. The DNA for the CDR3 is TGTGCCATCAGTGAGCGCACTTCTTCGGCAGGGTCAGGTGAAGCTTTCTTT.

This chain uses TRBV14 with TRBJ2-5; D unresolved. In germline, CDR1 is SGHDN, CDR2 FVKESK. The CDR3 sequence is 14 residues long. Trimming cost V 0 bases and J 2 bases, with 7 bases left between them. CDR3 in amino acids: CASSQEAFQETQYF. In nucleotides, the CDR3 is TGTGCCAGCAGCCAAGAGGCATTTCAAGAGACCCAGTACTTC. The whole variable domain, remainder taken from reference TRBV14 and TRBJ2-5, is EAGVTQFPSHSVIEKGQTVTLRCDPISGHDNLYWYRRVMGKEIKFLLHFVKESKQDESGMPNNRFLAERTGGTYSTLKVQPAELEDSGVYFCASSQEAFQETQYFGPGTRLLVL.